This TCR beta chain was sequenced for a study of blood T cell repertoires in COVID-19. Profiling relied on immunoSEQ multiplex PCR, and the TCRdb table lists in-frame clones only, not all of them. The sample records some 250,000 clones, about nine tenths being singletons. Sequencing was done on a sample of PBMCs or T cells enriched from blood (not recorded which). The sequence was collected from a young man who had recovered from COVID-19.

CDR3 in amino acids: CASQDSYNEQFF. As DNA, the CDR3 is TGTGCCAGCCAGGACTCCTACAATGAGCAGTTCTTC. This chain links TRBV12-3 or TRBV12-4 with TRBJ2-1; D is unclear. Trimming took off 8 bases at V and 0 bases at J, with 5 bases between the two ends. The CDR3 covers 12 residues.